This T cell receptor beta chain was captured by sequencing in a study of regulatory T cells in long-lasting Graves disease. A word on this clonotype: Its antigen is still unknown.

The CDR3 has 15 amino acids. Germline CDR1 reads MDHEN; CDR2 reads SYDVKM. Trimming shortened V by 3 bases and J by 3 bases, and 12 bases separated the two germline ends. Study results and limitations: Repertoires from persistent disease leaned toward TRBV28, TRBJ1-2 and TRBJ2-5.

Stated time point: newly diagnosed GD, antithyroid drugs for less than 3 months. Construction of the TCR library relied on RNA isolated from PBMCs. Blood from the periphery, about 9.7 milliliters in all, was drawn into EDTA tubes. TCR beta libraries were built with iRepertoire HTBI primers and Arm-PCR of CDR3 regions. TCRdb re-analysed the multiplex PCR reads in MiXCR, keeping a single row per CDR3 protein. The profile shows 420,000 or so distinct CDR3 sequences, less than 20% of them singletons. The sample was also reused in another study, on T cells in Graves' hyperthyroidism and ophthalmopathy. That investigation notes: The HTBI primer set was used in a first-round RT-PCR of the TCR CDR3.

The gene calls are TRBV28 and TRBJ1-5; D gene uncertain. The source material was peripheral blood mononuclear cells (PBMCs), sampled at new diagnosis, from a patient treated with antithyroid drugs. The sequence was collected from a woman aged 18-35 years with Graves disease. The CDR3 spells CASSFGMSPNQPQHF. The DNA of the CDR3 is TGTGCCAGCAGTTTCGGGATGAGCCCCAATCAGCCCCAGCATTTT.